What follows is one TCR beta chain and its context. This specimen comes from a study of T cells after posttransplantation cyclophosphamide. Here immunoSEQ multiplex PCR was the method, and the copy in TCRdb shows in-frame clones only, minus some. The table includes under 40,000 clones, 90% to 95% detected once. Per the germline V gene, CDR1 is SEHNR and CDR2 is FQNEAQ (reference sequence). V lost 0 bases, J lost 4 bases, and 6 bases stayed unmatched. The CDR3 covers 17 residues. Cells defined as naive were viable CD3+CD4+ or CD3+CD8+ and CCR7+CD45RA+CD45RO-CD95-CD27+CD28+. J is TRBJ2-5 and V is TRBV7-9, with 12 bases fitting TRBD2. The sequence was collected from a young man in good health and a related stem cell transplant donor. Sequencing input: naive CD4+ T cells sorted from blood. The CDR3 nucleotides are TGTGCCAGCAGCTTAGCCTTGGCTAGCGGGGGGGCAGAGACCCAGTACTTC. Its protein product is CASSLALASGGAETQYF. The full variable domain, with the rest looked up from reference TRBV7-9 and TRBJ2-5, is DTGVSQNPRHKITKRGQNVTFRCDPISEHNRLYWYRQTLGQGPEFLTYFQNEAQLEKSRLLSDRFSAERPKGSFSTLEIQRTEQGDSAMYLCASSLALASGGAETQYFGPGTRLLVL.